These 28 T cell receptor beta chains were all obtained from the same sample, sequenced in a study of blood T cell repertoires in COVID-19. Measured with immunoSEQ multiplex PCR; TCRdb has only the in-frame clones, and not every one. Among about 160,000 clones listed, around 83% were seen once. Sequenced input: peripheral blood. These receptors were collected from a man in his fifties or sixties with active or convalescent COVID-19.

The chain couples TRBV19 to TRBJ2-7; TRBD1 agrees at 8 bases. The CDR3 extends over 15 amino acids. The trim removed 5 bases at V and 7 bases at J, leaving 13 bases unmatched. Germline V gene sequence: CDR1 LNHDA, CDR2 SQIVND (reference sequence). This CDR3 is CASSPRGGTGGEQYF. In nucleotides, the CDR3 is TGTGCCAGTAGTCCTCGAGGGGGGACAGGTGGTGAGCAGTACTTC.

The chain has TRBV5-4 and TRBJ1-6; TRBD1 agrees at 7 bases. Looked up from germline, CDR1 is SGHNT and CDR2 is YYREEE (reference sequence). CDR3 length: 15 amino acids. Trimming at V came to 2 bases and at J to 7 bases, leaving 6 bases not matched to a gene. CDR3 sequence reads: CASSLRDRPNSPLHF. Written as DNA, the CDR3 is TGTGCCAGCAGCTTAAGGGACAGACCAAATTCACCCCTCCACTTT.

As DNA, the CDR3 is TGTGCCAGCAGCTTGGTATCCGCAGCGGGGGGGCCAGAGACCCAGTACTTC. It is translated as CASSLVSAAGGPETQYF. The chain is built from TRBV5-4 and TRBJ2-5; TRBD2 agrees at 10 bases. The CDR3 contains 17 residues. Trimming took 0 bases from V and 4 from J; bases not matched to a gene: 9. CDR1 is SGHNT and CDR2 is YYREEE in the germline V gene (reference sequence).

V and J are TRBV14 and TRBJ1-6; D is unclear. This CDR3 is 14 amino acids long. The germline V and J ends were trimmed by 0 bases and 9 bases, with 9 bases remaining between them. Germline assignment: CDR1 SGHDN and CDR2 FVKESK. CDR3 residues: CASSQDRRSSPLHF. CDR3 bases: TGTGCCAGCAGCCAAGATAGGAGGAGTTCACCCCTCCACTTT.

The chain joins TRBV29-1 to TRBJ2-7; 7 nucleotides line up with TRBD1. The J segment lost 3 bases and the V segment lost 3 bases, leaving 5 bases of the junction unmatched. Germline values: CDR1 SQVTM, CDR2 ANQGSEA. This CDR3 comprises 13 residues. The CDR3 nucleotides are TGCAGCGTTGATGGGGACAGCCGCTACGAGCAGTACTTC. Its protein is CSVDGDSRYEQYF.

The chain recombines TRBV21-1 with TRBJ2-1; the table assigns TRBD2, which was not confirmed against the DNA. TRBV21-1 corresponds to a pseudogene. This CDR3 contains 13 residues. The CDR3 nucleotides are TGTGCCAGCAAGTTAACGGGGGGAGGGGAGCAGTTCTTC. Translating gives CASKLTGGGEQFF.

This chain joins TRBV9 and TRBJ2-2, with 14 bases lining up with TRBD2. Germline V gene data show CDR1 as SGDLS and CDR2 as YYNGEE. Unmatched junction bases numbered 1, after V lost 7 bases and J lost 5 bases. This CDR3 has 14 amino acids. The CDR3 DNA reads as TGTGCCAGCCGGACTAGCGGGAGGACCGGGGAGCTGTTTTTT. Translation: CASRTSGRTGELFF.

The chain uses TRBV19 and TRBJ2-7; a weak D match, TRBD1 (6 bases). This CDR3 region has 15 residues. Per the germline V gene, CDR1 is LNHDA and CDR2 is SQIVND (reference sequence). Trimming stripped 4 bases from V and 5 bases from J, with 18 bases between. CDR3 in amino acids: CASSTSSIRGHEQYF. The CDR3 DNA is TGTGCCAGTAGTACCTCATCCATCAGGGGCCACGAGCAGTACTTC.

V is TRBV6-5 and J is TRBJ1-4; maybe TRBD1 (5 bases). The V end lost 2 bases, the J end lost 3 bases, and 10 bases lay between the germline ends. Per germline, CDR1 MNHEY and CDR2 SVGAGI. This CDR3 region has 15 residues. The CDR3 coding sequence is TGTGCCAGCAGTTACAGCCGGGGGTCTAATGAAAAACTGTTTTTT. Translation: CASSYSRGSNEKLFF.

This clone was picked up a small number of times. The CDR3 bases are TGTGCCAGCAACCTTGCACAGGGATTCTATGGCTACACCTTC. This translates into CASNLAQGFYGYTF. The chain uses TRBV5-5 and TRBJ1-2; possible D gene TRBD1, 6 bases. Germline V CDR1 and CDR2: SGHKS, YYEKEE (reference sequence). Trimming shortened V by 6 bases and J by 4 bases, and 16 bases separated the two germline ends. The CDR3 is 14 residues long.

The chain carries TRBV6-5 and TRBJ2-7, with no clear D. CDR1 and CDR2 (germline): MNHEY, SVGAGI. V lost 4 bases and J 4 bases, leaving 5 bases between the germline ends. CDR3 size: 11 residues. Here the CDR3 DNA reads TGTGCCAGCAGTTCCCGGTACGAGCAGTACTTC. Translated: CASSSRYEQYF.

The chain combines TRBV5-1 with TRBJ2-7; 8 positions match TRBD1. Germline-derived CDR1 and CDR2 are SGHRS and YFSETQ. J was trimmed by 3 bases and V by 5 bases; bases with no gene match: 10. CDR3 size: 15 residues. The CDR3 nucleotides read TGCGCCAGCAGAGCTCAATCCGGGACAGGCTACGAGCAGTACTTC. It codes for CASRAQSGTGYEQYF.

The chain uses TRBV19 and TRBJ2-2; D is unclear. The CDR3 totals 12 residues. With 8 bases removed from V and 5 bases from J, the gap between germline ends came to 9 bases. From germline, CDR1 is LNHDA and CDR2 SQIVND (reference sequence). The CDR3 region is CASPSVTGELFF. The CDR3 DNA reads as TGTGCCAGTCCAAGCGTGACCGGGGAGCTGTTTTTT. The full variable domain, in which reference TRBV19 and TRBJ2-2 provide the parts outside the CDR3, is DGGITQSPKYLFRKEGQNVTLSCEQNLNHDAMYWYRQDPGQGLRLIYYSQIVNDFQKGDIAEGYSVSREKKESFPLTVTSAQKNPTAFYLCASPSVTGELFFGEGSRLTVL.

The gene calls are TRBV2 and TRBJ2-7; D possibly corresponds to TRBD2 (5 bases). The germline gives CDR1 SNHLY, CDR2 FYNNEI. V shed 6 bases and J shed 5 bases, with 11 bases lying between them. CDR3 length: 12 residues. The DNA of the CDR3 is TGTGCCAGCAGCAACAGCGGCCACGAGCAGTACTTC. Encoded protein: CASSNSGHEQYF.

The CDR3 DNA follows: TGTGCCAGTAGTATAAAGCGGGACAGGCAGTCCAATCAGCCCCAGCATTTT. This encodes CASSIKRDRQSNQPQHF. V usage is TRBV19 and J usage is TRBJ1-5; 8 bases match TRBD1. The CDR3 totals 17 residues. V shed 2 bases, J shed 3 bases, and the junction held 9 bases outside the gene matches. CDR1 and CDR2 from the germline V gene are LNHDA and SQIVND (reference sequence). The whole variable domain, filled in from reference TRBV19 and TRBJ1-5, reads DGGITQSPKYLFRKEGQNVTLSCEQNLNHDAMYWYRQDPGQGLRLIYYSQIVNDFQKGDIAEGYSVSREKKESFPLTVTSAQKNPTAFYLCASSIKRDRQSNQPQHFGDGTRLSIL.

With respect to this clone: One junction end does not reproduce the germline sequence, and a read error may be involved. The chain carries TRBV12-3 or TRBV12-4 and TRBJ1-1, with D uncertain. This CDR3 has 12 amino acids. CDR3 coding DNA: TGTGCCACCAGTACGAGGAACACTGAAGCTTTCTTT. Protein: CATSTRNTEAFF.

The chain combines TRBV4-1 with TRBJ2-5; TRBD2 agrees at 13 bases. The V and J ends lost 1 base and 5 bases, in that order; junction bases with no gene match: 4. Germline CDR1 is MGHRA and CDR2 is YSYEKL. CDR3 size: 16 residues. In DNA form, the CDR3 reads TGCGCCAGCAGCCAAGGGGGACTAGCGGGGCGGGAGACCCAGTACTTC. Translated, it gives CASSQGGLAGRETQYF.

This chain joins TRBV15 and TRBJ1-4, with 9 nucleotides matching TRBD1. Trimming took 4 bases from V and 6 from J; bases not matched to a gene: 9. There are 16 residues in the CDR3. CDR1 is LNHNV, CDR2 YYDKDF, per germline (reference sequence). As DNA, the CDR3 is TGTGCCACCAGCAAATCGGGACAGGGTGGGCATGAAAAACTGTTTTTT. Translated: CATSKSGQGGHEKLFF. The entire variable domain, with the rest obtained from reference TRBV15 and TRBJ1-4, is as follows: DAMVIQNPRYQVTQFGKPVTLSCSQTLNHNVMYWYQQKSSQAPKLLFHYYDKDFNNEADTPDNFQSRRPNTSFCFLDIRSPGLGDTAMYLCATSKSGQGGHEKLFFGSGTQLSVL.

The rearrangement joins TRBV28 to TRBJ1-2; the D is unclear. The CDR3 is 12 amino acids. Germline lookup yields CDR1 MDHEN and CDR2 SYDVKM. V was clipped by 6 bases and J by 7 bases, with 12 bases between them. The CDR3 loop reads CASSPPESGYTF. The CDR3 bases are TGTGCCAGCAGCCCCCCCGAGAGTGGCTACACCTTC.

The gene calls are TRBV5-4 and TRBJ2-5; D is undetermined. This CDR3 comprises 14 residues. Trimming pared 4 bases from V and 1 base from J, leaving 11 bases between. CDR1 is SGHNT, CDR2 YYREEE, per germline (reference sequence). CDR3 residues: CASSPTRGQETQYF. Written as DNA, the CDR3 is TGTGCCAGCAGCCCCACCAGAGGCCAAGAGACCCAGTACTTC.

The CDR3 spells CASSGQDSPLHF. The CDR3 nucleotides are TGCGCCAGCAGCGGACAGGATTCACCCCTCCACTTT. The rearrangement links TRBV4-3 to TRBJ1-6; 7 bases map to TRBD1. This CDR3 spans 12 amino acids. Looked up from germline, CDR1 is LGHNA and CDR2 is YSLEER. With V trimmed by 5 bases and J by 8 bases, 0 bases remained unmatched.

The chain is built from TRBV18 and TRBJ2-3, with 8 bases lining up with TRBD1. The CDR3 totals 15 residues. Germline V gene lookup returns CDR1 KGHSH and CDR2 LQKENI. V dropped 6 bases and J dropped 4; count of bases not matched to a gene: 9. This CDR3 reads CASSQGTGASDTQYF. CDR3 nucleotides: TGTGCCAGCTCCCAGGGGACAGGAGCCTCAGATACGCAGTATTTT.

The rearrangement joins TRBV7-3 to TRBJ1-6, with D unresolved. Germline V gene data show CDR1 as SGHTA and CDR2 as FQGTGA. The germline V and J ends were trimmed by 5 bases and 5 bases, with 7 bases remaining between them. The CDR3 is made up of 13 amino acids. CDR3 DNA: TGTGCCAGCAGCCGGAGCGATAATTCACCCCTCCACTTT. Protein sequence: CASSRSDNSPLHF.

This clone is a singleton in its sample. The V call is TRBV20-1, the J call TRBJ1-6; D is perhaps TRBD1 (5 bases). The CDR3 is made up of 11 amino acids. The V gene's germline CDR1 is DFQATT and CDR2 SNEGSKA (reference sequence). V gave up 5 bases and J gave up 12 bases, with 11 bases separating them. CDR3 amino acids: CSAALGGPLHF. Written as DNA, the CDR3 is TGCAGTGCTGCATTGGGGGGACCCCTCCACTTT.

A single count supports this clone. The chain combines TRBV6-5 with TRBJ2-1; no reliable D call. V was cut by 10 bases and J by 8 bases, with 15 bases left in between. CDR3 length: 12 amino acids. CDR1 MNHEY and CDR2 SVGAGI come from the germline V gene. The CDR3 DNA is TGTGCCACCCAGTCACCTCGGGATGAGCAGTTCTTC. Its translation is CATQSPRDEQFF.

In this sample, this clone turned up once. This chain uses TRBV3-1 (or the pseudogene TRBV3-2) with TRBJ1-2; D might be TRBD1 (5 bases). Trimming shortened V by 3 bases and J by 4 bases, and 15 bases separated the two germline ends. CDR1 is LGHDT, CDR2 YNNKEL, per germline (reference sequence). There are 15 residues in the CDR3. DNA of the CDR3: TGTGCCAGCAGCCATGACGACAGACAAGTCTATGGCTACACCTTC. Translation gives CASSHDDRQVYGYTF.

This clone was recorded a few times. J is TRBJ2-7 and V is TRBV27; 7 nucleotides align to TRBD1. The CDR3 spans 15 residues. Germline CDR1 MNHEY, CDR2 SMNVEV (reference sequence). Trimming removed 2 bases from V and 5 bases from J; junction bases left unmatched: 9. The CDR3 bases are TGTGCCAGCAGTTTAGAGGGGGCTACTATGCACGAGCAGTACTTC. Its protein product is CASSLEGATMHEQYF.

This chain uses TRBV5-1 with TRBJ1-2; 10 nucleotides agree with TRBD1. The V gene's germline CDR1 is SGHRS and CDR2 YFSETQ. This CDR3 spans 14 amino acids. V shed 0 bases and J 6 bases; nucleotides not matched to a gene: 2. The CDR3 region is CASSLGQGANGYTF. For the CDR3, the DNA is TGCGCCAGCAGCTTGGGACAGGGGGCCAATGGCTACACCTTC. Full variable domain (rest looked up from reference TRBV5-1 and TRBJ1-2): KAGVTQTPRYLIKTRGQQVTLSCSPISGHRSVSWYQQTPGQGLQFLFEYFSETQRNKGNFPGRFSGRQFSNSRSEMNVSTLELGDSALYLCASSLGQGANGYTFGSGTRLTVV.